Presented here are 22 T cell receptor beta chains from one specimen sequenced in a study of T cells after yellow fever vaccination. TCRdb re-analysed the 5' RACE reads in MiXCR, keeping a single row per CDR3 protein. The sample yields more than 95,000 distinct CDR3 sequences, almost 9% seen once. The source material was CD8+ T cells sorted from PBMCs, sampled on the day of the yellow fever booster vaccination. These receptors all stem from a man aged 18 to 30 who received the YFV17D yellow fever vaccine.

This clonotype showed up just a few times. V usage is TRBV3-1 and J usage is TRBJ2-5; 7 nucleotides agree with TRBD1. Per the germline V gene, CDR1 is LGHDT and CDR2 is YNNKEL (reference sequence). After removal of 5 bases from V and 1 base from J, the junction contained 22 bases not matched to a gene. CDR3 length equals 20 residues. The CDR3 region is CASSFFTGDPPMPPQETQYF. The CDR3 nucleotides are TGTGCCAGCAGCTTCTTTACAGGGGACCCTCCAATGCCACCCCAAGAGACCCAGTACTTC.

This clonotype was seen ten or more times. The chain recombines TRBV18 with TRBJ1-6, with D perhaps TRBD1 (5 bases). Trimming took 0 bases from V and 9 from J, leaving 15 bases between them. Germline CDR1 KGHSH, CDR2 LQKENI. This CDR3 has 16 residues. The CDR3 DNA sequence: TGTGCCAGCTCACCACCTCCTGGGGACCCGACTTCACCCCTCCACTTT. Residues: CASSPPPGDPTSPLHF.

This clonotype has only a few counts. This chain links TRBV9 with TRBJ1-1, with D perhaps TRBD1 (5 bases). Germline V gene lookup returns CDR1 SGDLS and CDR2 YYNGEE. CDR3 length: 13 amino acids. V lost 6 bases to trimming and J lost 1 base, with 10 bases between them. The CDR3 region has the DNA TGTGCCAGCACTGGAGGGACGAACACTGAAGCTTTCTTT. This sequence encodes CASTGGTNTEAFF.

J is TRBJ2-1 and V is TRBV7-9, with unresolved D. This CDR3 region has 12 residues. Per germline, CDR1 SEHNR and CDR2 FQNEAQ (reference sequence). Deletions cut 5 bases from V and 9 bases from J, with 11 bases between. DNA for the CDR3: TGTGCCAGCAGCCATCGGGTCATTGAGCAGTTCTTC. Translating gives CASSHRVIEQFF. The complete variable domain, with remaining parts taken from reference TRBV7-9 and TRBJ2-1, reads DTGVSQNPRHKITKRGQNVTFRCDPISEHNRLYWYRQTLGQGPEFLTYFQNEAQLEKSRLLSDRFSAERPKGSFSTLEIQRTEQGDSAMYLCASSHRVIEQFFGPGTRLTVL.

This clonotype was counted between two and nine times. This chain links TRBV3-1 with TRBJ2-3, with 10 bases that match TRBD2. V shed 3 bases and J 5 bases; nucleotides not matched to a gene: 8. CDR1 is LGHDT and CDR2 is YNNKEL in the germline V gene (reference sequence). This CDR3 is built from 16 residues. The CDR3 DNA sequence: TGTGCCAGCAGCCACCAGACTAGCGGGTCACGAGATACGCAGTATTTT. Protein sequence: CASSHQTSGSRDTQYF.

This chain joins TRBV20-1 and TRBJ1-2, with D possibly being TRBD1 (5 bases). This CDR3 has 16 amino acids. The V end was cut by 5 bases, the J end by 7 bases, with 26 bases between. CDR1 is DFQATT, CDR2 SNEGSKA, per germline (reference sequence). CDR3 region: CSASRNHLQELGGYTF. CDR3 sequence (DNA): TGCAGTGCTTCCCGGAATCACTTACAGGAACTAGGTGGCTACACCTTC.

This clonotype occurred many times. This chain links TRBV7-6 with TRBJ2-7; TRBD1 might be the D (8 bases). The CDR3 runs to 16 residues. Germline-derived CDR1 and CDR2 are SGHVS and FNYEAQ. Deletions cut 5 bases from V and 5 bases from J, with 22 bases between. The CDR3 DNA sequence: TGTGCCAGCAGCACCTCTCGCGGACAGGGAGGGCACGAGCAGTACTTC. As protein: CASSTSRGQGGHEQYF. The full variable domain, completed using reference TRBV7-6 and TRBJ2-7, is GAGVSQSPRYKVTKRGQDVALRCDPISGHVSLYWYRQALGQGPEFLTYFNYEAQQDKSGLPNDRFSAERPEGSISTLTIQRTEQRDSAMYRCASSTSRGQGGHEQYFGPGTRLTVT.

This clonotype occurred many times. The chain uses TRBV6-1 and TRBJ2-2; D gene uncertain. This CDR3 spans 12 amino acids. V was cut by 7 bases and J by 0 bases, with 3 bases left in between. Germline V CDR1 and CDR2: MNHNS, SASEGT. The CDR3, as DNA: TGTGCCAGCACTGCGAACACCGGGGAGCTGTTTTTT. It translates to CASTANTGELFF.

The V gene is TRBV7-8, the J gene TRBJ2-3, with D hard to call. CDR3 length: 13 amino acids. The germline V gene encodes CDR1 SGHVS and CDR2 FQNEAQ. The V gene lost 3 bases and the J gene lost 4 bases, with 8 bases spanning the gap. DNA of the CDR3: TGTGCCAGCAGCTTGGCACGCCCAGATACGCAGTATTTT. Translated: CASSLARPDTQYF.

J is TRBJ1-2 and V is TRBV4-1; D remains ambiguous. The CDR3 loop spans 14 amino acids. Germline V gene data show CDR1 as MGHRA and CDR2 as YSYEKL. V dropped 4 bases and J dropped 7 bases, with 16 bases sitting between them. The CDR3 is CASSLVGVDFGYTF. The CDR3 DNA is TGCGCCAGCAGCCTCGTCGGGGTGGACTTTGGCTACACCTTC.

V gene TRBV19 combines with J gene TRBJ2-3; no clear D gene. V was clipped by 3 bases and J by 7 bases, with 11 bases between them. The CDR3 runs 13 residues. Germline V gene sequence: CDR1 LNHDA, CDR2 SQIVND (reference sequence). The CDR3 DNA reads TGTGCCAGTAGTATTCGTCTTCTACATACGCAGTATTTT. Amino acid sequence: CASSIRLLHTQYF.

The chain carries TRBV5-1 and TRBJ2-3; 11 nucleotides agree with TRBD1. This CDR3 is built from 17 residues. Looked up from germline, CDR1 is SGHRS and CDR2 is YFSETQ. Trimming took 1 base from V and 7 from J; bases not matched to a gene: 11. This CDR3 reads CASSLTTGTGGKHTQYF. CDR3 bases: TGCGCCAGCAGCTTGACTACGGGGACAGGGGGGAAACATACGCAGTATTTT.

V and J are TRBV5-5 and TRBJ2-7; D is tentatively TRBD1 or TRBD2 (5 bases each). The CDR3 is 15 amino acids. V was shortened by 4 bases and J by 3 bases, with 17 bases between the two germline ends. Germline assignment: CDR1 SGHKS and CDR2 YYEKEE (reference sequence). CDR3 region: CASSLIGGTNYEQYF. The CDR3 nucleotides read TGTGCCAGCAGCCTTATTGGGGGAACCAACTACGAGCAGTACTTC.

In its sample, this clonotype was seen a few times. The chain joins TRBV5-1 to TRBJ1-3, with D possibly being TRBD1 (6 bases). CDR3 length: 16 residues. CDR1 and CDR2 (germline): SGHRS, YFSETQ. V gave up 0 bases and J gave up 2 bases, with 12 bases separating them. DNA of the CDR3: TGCGCCAGCAGCTTGGCACAGGGAGTAGCTGGAAACACCATATATTTT. It codes for CASSLAQGVAGNTIYF.

The gene calls are TRBV7-9 and TRBJ1-1; no firm D call. Trimming pared 4 bases from V and 3 bases from J, leaving 3 bases between. This CDR3 is built from 11 residues. CDR1 and CDR2 (germline): SEHNR, FQNEAQ (reference sequence). CDR3 amino acids: CASSSYTEAFF. CDR3 bases: TGTGCCAGCAGCTCGTACACTGAAGCTTTCTTT.

This clonotype was observed a few times. The chain carries TRBV5-1 and TRBJ1-2; 7 bases fit TRBD1. The germline V gene encodes CDR1 SGHRS and CDR2 YFSETQ. The ends lost 2 bases at V and 3 bases at J; junction bases unmatched: 7. The CDR3 is made up of 15 amino acids. CDR3 in DNA: TGCGCCAGCAGCTTAGAAGGGGGCAGGTACTATGGCTACACCTTC. Its translation: CASSLEGGRYYGYTF.

This clonotype was seen at least ten times. The chain carries TRBV7-6 and TRBJ2-2; no clear D. Germline V gene data show CDR1 as SGHVS and CDR2 as FNYEAQ. The CDR3 has 14 residues. Trimming took 1 base from V and 1 from J, leaving 4 bases between them. The CDR3 loop reads CASSLVGNTGELFF. CDR3 coding DNA: TGTGCCAGCAGCTTAGTGGGGAACACCGGGGAGCTGTTTTTT.

This clonotype was picked up a small number of times. The chain recombines TRBV12-3 or TRBV12-4 with TRBJ1-1; 8 positions agree with TRBD1. V lost 5 bases to trimming and J lost 1 base; unmatched junction nucleotides: 12. This CDR3 has 17 amino acids. The CDR3 DNA reads as TGTGCCAGCAGTCCCGAACGACAGGGGATGGCGAACACTGAAGCTTTCTTT. Encoded protein: CASSPERQGMANTEAFF.

This sequence joins TRBV5-5 and TRBJ1-2, with D tentatively TRBD1 (6 bases). The CDR3 runs 13 residues. The germline V gene has CDR1 SGHKS and CDR2 YYEKEE (reference sequence). The ends were cut back, 4 bases at V and 2 bases at J, with 9 bases in the middle. CDR3 amino acids: CASSPGTNYGYTF. The CDR3 region has the DNA TGTGCCAGCAGCCCCGGGACAAACTATGGCTACACCTTC.

There are many counts of this clonotype. V and J are TRBV4-3 and TRBJ2-1; D may be TRBD1 or TRBD2 (5 bases each). With 3 bases removed from V and 10 bases from J, the gap between germline ends came to 10 bases. The CDR3 sequence is 12 residues long. The germline gives CDR1 LGHNA, CDR2 YSLEER. CDR3 in DNA: TGCGCCAGCAGCCAGGCAGGGAGCGAGCAGTTCTTC. This sequence encodes CASSQAGSEQFF.

This clonotype was observed a handful of times. This chain uses TRBV4-1 with TRBJ1-1; the D is unclear. Trimming cost V 4 bases and J 4 bases, with 13 bases left between them. CDR1 is MGHRA and CDR2 is YSYEKL in the germline V gene. The CDR3 loop spans 14 amino acids. The CDR3 is CASSPRDLFTEAFF. The CDR3, as DNA: TGCGCCAGCAGCCCCCGGGATCTTTTCACTGAAGCTTTCTTT.

V is TRBV20-1 and J is TRBJ1-5; 7 bases map to TRBD1. In germline, CDR1 is DFQATT, CDR2 SNEGSKA (reference sequence). The CDR3 spans 14 residues. V trimming: 6 bases; J trimming: 0 bases; junction bases outside the gene matches: 5. The CDR3 loop is CSADRADSNQPQHF. The CDR3 DNA reads as TGCAGTGCCGACAGGGCTGATAGCAATCAGCCCCAGCATTTT.